The present T cell receptor (beta chain) was sequenced within a study of T cells in Graves' hyperthyroidism and ophthalmopathy. The study, taken as a whole, reports: The model made its ophthalmopathy prediction, and onset followed a median about 5.9 months later.

This clonotype was picked up a small number of times. Its antigen is unidentified. Germline lookup yields CDR1 KGHDR and CDR2 SFDVKD. This CDR3 has 17 amino acids. Between the trimmed V and J ends, which lost 4 bases and 3 bases, there was a span of 21 bases. TCR beta CDR3 regions were amplified from RNA transcripts. HTBI primers were the set used in a first-round RT-PCR of the TCR CDR3. Each CDR3 protein is one row after TCRdb ran MiXCR on the multiplex PCR reads. The data show about 400,000 distinct CDR3 sequences, around an eighth seen once. The chain employs TRBV24-1 and TRBJ2-7; D is perhaps TRBD1 or TRBD2 (6 bases each). Sample: blood. The receptor was derived from a man aged 45 to 65 with Graves' ophthalmopathy. The CDR3 nucleotides read TGTGCCACCAGTGACCCCCGGAGGGACAATCGACACTACGAGCAGTACTTC. Encoded protein: CATSDPRRDNRHYEQYF.